The 3 T cell receptor beta chains below come from one sample, sequenced in a study of T cell clonotyping in hematopoietic cell transplantation. Produced via immunoSEQ multiplex PCR; TCRdb's table is partial and in-frame only. The sample contains 25,000 to 35,000 clones, 90% to 95% of which appear only once. Time point denoted: recipient sample about 28 days before transplant, after cytoreduction. Sequences were derived from peripheral blood mononuclear cells, sampled before stem cell transplant. Receptors originate from a middle-aged man with acute myeloid leukemia. Some clones in this sample may be carry-over from other donors' samples.

V usage is TRBV30 and J usage is TRBJ1-5, with unresolved D. Germline CDR1 reads GTSNPN; CDR2 reads SVGIG (reference sequence). The CDR3 has 14 amino acids. Trimming took off 5 bases at V and 2 bases at J, with 13 bases between the two ends. The CDR3 loop is CAWGTRLGNQPQHF. The CDR3 DNA reads as TGTGCCTGGGGAACTAGACTGGGCAATCAGCCCCAGCATTTT.

CDR3 amino acids: CASSLEGTSGNTIYF. The CDR3 coding sequence is TGCGCCAGCAGCTTAGAGGGTACATCCGGAAACACCATATATTTT. The gene calls are TRBV5-1 and TRBJ1-3; D remains ambiguous. Germline CDR1 and CDR2: SGHRS and YFSETQ. V shed 2 bases and J shed 4 bases, with 13 bases lying between them. This CDR3 region has 15 residues.

This clone has only one observation. The V and J genes are TRBV5-6 and TRBJ1-3; D call uncertain. Trimming cost V 4 bases and J 8 bases, with 22 bases left between them. The CDR3 has 16 residues. Germline assignment: CDR1 SGHDT and CDR2 YYEEEE. The CDR3 DNA sequence: TGTGCCAGCAGCCCGTCCCTGGGGAGGGCCCAAGACACCATATATTTT. Protein product: CASSPSLGRAQDTIYF.